These T cell receptor beta chains were read from a single sample in a study of blood T cell repertoires in COVID-19. Some clones are missing from TCRdb's copy, which holds only in-frame ones; the method was immunoSEQ multiplex PCR. This table has about 270,000 clones, 80% to 95% appearing once. The material sequenced was PBMCs or T cells enriched from blood (not recorded which). The receptor set was obtained from a man aged 35 to 55 who had been exposed to COVID-19. The CDR3 runs from the conserved cysteine through the conserved F or W. A D gene is named only where the DNA matches it firmly. Some rows have no size entry. The others give once, few or many, or a class for an expanded clone.

d_call clone_size j_call v_call cdr3_aa
NA NA TRBJ1-3 TRBV7-9 CASSLRIVSGIYF
TRBD1 NA TRBJ2-2 TRBV7-9 CASSLGDRGYTGELFF
TRBD2 NA TRBJ2-1 TRBV19 CASSMGLAGVEQFF
NA NA TRBJ2-5 TRBV6-5 CASSYGGLEETQYF
NA NA TRBJ1-4 TRBV30 CAFGGATNEKLFF
NA NA TRBJ2-1 TRBV6-5 CASKISGSYNEQFF
NA NA TRBJ1-1 TRBV10-3 CAISESVVVNTEAFF
NA NA TRBJ2-7 TRBV29-1 CSVVQLYEQYF
NA NA TRBJ1-2 TRBV28 CASSLQAGAHGYTF
NA NA TRBJ2-3 TRBV28 CASMSVLDTQYF
NA NA TRBJ2-1 TRBV29-1 CSVGLYSEQFF
NA once TRBJ1-1 TRBV11-3 CASSLDFAASNRGRYSF
NA NA TRBJ1-1 TRBV10-3 CAITKTGENTEAFF
TRBD2 NA TRBJ2-1 TRBV5-1 CASSSLAGDEQFF
TRBD2 NA TRBJ2-1 TRBV19 CASSRRAGEINNEQFF
NA NA TRBJ2-1 TRBV7-3 CASSLSSADYNEQFF
NA few TRBJ1-1 TRBV18 CASSEVARLNTEAFF
NA NA TRBJ1-6 TRBV18 CASSPSGGASYNSPLHF
NA NA TRBJ2-7 TRBV27 CASSLSQGFLYEQYF
NA NA TRBJ2-7 TRBV5-6 CASSLVGDEQYF
TRBD1 once TRBJ2-7 TRBV3-1/TRBV3-2 CASAGTGASEQYF
NA NA TRBJ1-2 TRBV28 CASSHSGGHTF
NA NA TRBJ1-1 TRBV28 CASSKARGLPEAFF
NA NA TRBJ2-1 TRBV7-2 CASSSPTTGSYNEQFF
TRBD2 NA TRBJ2-1 TRBV14 CASSQARLAGDGYNEQFF
NA NA TRBJ2-1 TRBV6-2/TRBV6-3 CASSPLRGQSYNEQFF
TRBD1 NA TRBJ2-1 TRBV6-5 CASGQGPYNEQFF
TRBD1 NA TRBJ2-7 TRBV10-2 CASSESTLRAGGTKIYEQYF
TRBD2 NA TRBJ2-7 TRBV3-1/TRBV3-2 CASSTGLAGGPSSEQYF
NA NA TRBJ1-3 TRBV9 CASSVGASGNTIYF
NA NA TRBJ2-7 TRBV19 CASKPISGGGDEPYEQYF
TRBD2 NA TRBJ2-1 TRBV27 CASSPRGGEQFF
TRBD2 NA TRBJ2-2 TRBV7-6 CASSLAHAGGVAGELFF
TRBD1 NA TRBJ1-1 TRBV12-5 CASGFGTGVGAFF
NA NA TRBJ1-1 TRBV2 CASSSGGTEAFF
TRBD1 NA TRBJ2-7 TRBV5-1 CASSPTGEIGYEQYF
NA NA TRBJ2-7 TRBV28 CASSQISYEQYF
NA NA TRBJ1-1 TRBV10-2 CASSRNTEAFF
TRBD1 NA TRBJ2-2 TRBV6-2/TRBV6-3 CASSYSEGATTGELFF
TRBD1 NA TRBJ1-4 TRBV4-1 CASSPGQGRAGTNEKLFF
TRBD1 NA TRBJ1-4 TRBV6-5 CASSFSDREKLFF
NA NA TRBJ2-2 TRBV19 CASIGSVNTGELFF
NA NA TRBJ1-5 TRBV5-1 CASSIAGTHNQPQHF
TRBD1 NA TRBJ1-4 TRBV7-9 CASSTRDRSTNEKLFF
TRBD2 NA TRBJ2-3 TRBV11-2 CASSLLAGGSDTQYF
TRBD1 NA TRBJ2-7 TRBV4-1 CASSQVGLRDRTYEQYF
TRBD2 NA TRBJ2-2 TRBV5-1 CASSLAGPSNTGELFF
TRBD2 NA TRBJ2-5 TRBV9 CASSTGLVQETQYF
NA once TRBJ1-1 TRBV9 CASSVDQGFTEAFF
TRBD1 NA TRBJ2-3 TRBV5-1 CASSNRGGADTQYF
NA few TRBJ2-7 TRBV27 CASALRGSREQYF
NA NA TRBJ1-5 TRBV7-9 CASSLQGGRGDSNQPQHF
TRBD1 NA TRBJ1-2 TRBV28 CASSSPRDRLLMGYGYTF